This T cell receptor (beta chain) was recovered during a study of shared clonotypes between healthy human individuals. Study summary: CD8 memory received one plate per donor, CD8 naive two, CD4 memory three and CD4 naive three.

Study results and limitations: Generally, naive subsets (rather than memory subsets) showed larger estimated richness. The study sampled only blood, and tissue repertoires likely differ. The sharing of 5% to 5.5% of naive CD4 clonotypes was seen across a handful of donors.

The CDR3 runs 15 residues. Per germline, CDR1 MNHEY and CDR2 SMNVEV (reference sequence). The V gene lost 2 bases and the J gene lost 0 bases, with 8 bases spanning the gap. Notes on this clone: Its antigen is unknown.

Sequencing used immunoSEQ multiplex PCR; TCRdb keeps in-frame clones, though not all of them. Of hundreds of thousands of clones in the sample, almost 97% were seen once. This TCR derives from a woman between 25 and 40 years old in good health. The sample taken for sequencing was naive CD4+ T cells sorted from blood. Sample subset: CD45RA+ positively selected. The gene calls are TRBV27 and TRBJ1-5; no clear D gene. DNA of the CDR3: TGTGCCAGCAGTTTAGTGGGGTATAGCAATCAGCCCCAGCATTTT. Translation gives CASSLVGYSNQPQHF.